The TCR beta chain described here comes from a study of technical replicates of blood from a handful of donors (TCRdb year 2017). Comments on this clone: No antigen is known for it. No much larger clone is present one base from it, and per-base qualities are unavailable.

The receptor library was made with the immunoSEQ multiplex PCR assay. TCRdb limited this immuneACCESS table to in-frame rearrangements with V and J called. A share of clones is missing; checked studies link under half to unresolved V genes, and the rest is unexplained. This sample holds some 85,000 clones; approximately 96% were observed only once. In total, the top ten clones hold under 0.4% of the sample. In the germline V gene, CDR1 corresponds to SNHLY and CDR2 to FYNNEI. The CDR3 numbers 15 residues from cysteine through phenylalanine. Here the CDR3 DNA is all that survives: 45 bases in frame from base 1. Relative to germline, V is missing 6 bases and J is missing 9 bases, with 7 bases of the junction outside any gene match.

The clonotype originates from a human donor in good health. The chain couples TRBV2 to TRBJ2-1; TRBD2 lines up with 14 middle nucleotides. Input material: T cells isolated from PBMCs. The DNA sequence reads TGTGCCAGCAGCAGACTAGCGGGAGGGATTGGTGAGCAGTTCTTC. This yields the protein CASSRLAGGIGEQFF.